Described below is a single TCR beta chain sequence and its context. Repertoires were generated with immunoSEQ multiplex PCR, while TCRdb's copy carries only in-frame clones and drops some. The sample yields over 200,000 clones, over 70% seen once. The germline V gene encodes CDR1 KGHSH and CDR2 LQKENI. The CDR3 has 15 residues. The V end was cut by 2 bases, the J end by 5 bases, with 15 bases between. The record originates from a study of blood T cell repertoires in COVID-19. Study details: Some COVID-19 samples were acute and others convalescent; all came from the United States, Italy and Spain.

Sequencing was performed on peripheral blood. This chain connects TRBV18 to TRBJ2-5; D perhaps matches TRBD2 (6 bases). This receptor was identified in a man between 40 and 49 years old with acute or convalescent COVID-19. The CDR3 bases are TGTGCCAGCTCACCATCCGGCTTAGCGGCGGAGACCCAGTACTTC. Amino acids: CASSPSGLAAETQYF.